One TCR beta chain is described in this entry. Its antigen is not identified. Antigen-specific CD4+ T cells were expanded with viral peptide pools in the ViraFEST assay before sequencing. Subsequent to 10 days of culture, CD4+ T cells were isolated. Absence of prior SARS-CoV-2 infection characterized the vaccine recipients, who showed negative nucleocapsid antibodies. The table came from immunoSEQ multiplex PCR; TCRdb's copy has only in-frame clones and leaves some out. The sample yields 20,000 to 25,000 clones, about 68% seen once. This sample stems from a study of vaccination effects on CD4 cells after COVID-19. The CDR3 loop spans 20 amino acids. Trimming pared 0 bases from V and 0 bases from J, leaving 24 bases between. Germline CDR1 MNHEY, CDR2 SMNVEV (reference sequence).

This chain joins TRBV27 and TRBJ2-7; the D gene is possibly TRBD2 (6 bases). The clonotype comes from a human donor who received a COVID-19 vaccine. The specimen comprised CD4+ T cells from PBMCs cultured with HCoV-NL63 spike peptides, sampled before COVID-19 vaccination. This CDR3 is CASSLSLPGPRPGSSYEQYF. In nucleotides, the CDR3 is TGTGCCAGCAGTTTATCGCTTCCGGGACCGCGCCCCGGGAGCTCCTACGAGCAGTACTTC.